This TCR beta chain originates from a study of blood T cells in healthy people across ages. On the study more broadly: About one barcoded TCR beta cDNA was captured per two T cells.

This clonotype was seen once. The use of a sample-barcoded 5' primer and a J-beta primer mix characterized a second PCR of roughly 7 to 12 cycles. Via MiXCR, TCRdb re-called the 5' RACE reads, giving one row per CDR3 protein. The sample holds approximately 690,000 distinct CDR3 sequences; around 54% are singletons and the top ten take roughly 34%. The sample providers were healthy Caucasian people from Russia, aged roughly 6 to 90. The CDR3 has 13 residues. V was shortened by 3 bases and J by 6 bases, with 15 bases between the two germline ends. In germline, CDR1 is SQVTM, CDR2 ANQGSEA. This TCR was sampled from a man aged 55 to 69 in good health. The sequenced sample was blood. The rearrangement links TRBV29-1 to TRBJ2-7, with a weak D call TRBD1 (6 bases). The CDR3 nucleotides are TGCAGCGTTGATCGACAGGTTTTCTGCGAGCAGTACTTC. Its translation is CSVDRQVFCEQYF.